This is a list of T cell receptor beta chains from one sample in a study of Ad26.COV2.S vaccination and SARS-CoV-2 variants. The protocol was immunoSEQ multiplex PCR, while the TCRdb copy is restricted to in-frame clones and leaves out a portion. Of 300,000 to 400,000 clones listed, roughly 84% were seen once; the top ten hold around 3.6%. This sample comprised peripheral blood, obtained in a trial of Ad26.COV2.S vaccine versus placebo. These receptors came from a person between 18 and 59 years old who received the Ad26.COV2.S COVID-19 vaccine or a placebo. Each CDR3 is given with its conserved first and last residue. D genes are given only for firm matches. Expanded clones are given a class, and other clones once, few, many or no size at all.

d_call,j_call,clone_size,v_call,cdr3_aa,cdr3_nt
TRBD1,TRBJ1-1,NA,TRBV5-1,CASSRDSRGRSVTEAFF,TGCGCCAGCAGCCGAGACTCCAGGGGGCGGTCGGTCACTGAAGCTTTCTTT
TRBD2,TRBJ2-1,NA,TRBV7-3,CASSLQAGGPSSYNEQFF,TGTGCCAGCAGCTTACAAGCGGGGGGACCGAGCTCCTACAATGAGCAGTTCTTC
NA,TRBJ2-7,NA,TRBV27,CASSRGTSLDEQYF,TGTGCCAGCAGTCGTGGGACAAGTTTGGACGAGCAGTACTTC
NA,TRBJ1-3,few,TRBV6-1,CASSEVTVGNTIYF,TGTGCCAGCAGTGAAGTTACAGTGGGAAACACCATATATTTT
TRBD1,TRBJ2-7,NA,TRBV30,CAWSSLRDRVDF,TGTGCCTGGAGTTCCCTGCGGGACAGGGTGGACTTC
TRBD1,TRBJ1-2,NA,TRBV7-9,CASSSAGTGSYGYTF,TGTGCCAGCAGCTCCGCCGGGACAGGGAGCTATGGCTACACCTTC
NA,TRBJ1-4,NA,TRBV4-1,CASSQLPREKLFF,TGCGCCAGCAGCCAACTCCCCCGCGAAAAACTGTTTTTT
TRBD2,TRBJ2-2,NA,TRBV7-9,CASSSSSGGNGELFF,TGTGCCAGCAGCTCCTCTAGCGGGGGGAACGGGGAGCTGTTTTTT
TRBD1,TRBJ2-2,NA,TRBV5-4,CASSLGQGGRTGELFF,TGTGCCAGCAGCTTGGGACAGGGCGGTAGAACCGGGGAGCTGTTTTTT
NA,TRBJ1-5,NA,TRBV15,CATSRAVDNQPQHF,TGTGCCACCAGCAGAGCGGTGGACAATCAGCCCCAGCATTTT
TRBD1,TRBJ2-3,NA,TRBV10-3,CAISPTGGPDTQYF,TGTGCCATCAGCCCCACAGGGGGCCCGGATACGCAGTATTTT
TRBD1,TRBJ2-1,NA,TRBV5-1,CASSLGQGPNEQFF,TGCGCCAGCAGCTTAGGACAGGGTCCTAATGAGCAGTTCTTC
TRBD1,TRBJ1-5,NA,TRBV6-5,CASSADRGGNQPQHF,TGTGCCAGCAGCGCAGACAGGGGCGGCAATCAGCCCCAGCATTTT
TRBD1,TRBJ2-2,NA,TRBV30,CASTPTRGPIGELFF,TGTGCCTCGACTCCAACCAGGGGGCCGATCGGGGAGCTGTTTTTT
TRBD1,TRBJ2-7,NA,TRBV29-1,CSVEDRDSYEQYF,TGCAGCGTTGAAGATAGGGACAGCTACGAGCAGTACTTC
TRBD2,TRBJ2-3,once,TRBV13,CASRSLAGGPADTQYF,TGTGCCAGCAGATCATTAGCGGGGGGGCCGGCAGATACGCAGTATTTT
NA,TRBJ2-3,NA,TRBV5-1,CASSFLQGSTDTQYF,TGCGCCAGCAGCTTTTTGCAGGGGAGCACAGATACGCAGTATTTT
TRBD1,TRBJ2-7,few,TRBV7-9,CASSSQTGSREQYF,TGTGCCAGCAGCTCCCAGACAGGGTCGCGGGAGCAGTACTTC
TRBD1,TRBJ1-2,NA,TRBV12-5,CASGLAGQGPGGGYTF,TGTGCTAGTGGTCTAGCAGGACAGGGCCCGGGGGGTGGCTACACCTTC
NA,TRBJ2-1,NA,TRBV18,CASSPGTHLGNEQFF,TGTGCCAGCTCACCGGGGACACACCTGGGGAATGAGCAGTTCTTC
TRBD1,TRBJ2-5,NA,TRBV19,CATQGDRDMETQYF,TGTGCCACCCAAGGAGACAGGGACATGGAGACCCAGTACTTC
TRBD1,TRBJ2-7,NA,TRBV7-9,CASSSGQEQYF,TGTGCCAGCAGCTCGGGACAGGAGCAGTACTTC
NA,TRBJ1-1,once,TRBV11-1,CASSLPRLGNTEAFF,TGTGCCAGCAGCTTACCAAGGCTGGGGAACACTGAAGCTTTCTTT
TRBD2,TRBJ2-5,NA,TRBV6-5,CASSNNGGGQETQYF,TGTGCCAGCAGTAACAACGGGGGGGGCCAAGAGACCCAGTACTTC
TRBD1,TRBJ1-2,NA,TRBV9,CASSVPPDREIYGYTF,TGTGCCAGCAGCGTGCCCCCCGACAGGGAAATATATGGCTACACCTTC
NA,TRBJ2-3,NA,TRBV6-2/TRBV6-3,CASSYKPGISTDTQYF,TGTGCCAGCAGTTACAAACCGGGCATTAGCACAGATACGCAGTATTTT
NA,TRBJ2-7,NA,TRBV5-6,CASSFPGTYEQYF,TGTGCCAGCAGCTTCCCCGGGACGTACGAGCAGTACTTC
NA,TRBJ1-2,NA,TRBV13,CASSLNREDGYTF,TGTGCCAGCAGCTTGAACAGAGAGGATGGCTACACCTTC
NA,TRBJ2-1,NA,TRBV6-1,CASSEKGPTQYNEQFF,TGTGCCAGCAGTGAAAAGGGACCAACCCAGTACAATGAGCAGTTCTTC
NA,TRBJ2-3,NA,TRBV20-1,CSASRSTDTQYF,TGCAGTGCTAGTCGTAGCACAGATACGCAGTATTTT
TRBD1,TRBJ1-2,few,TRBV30,CAWSVGQGNGYTF,TGTGCCTGGAGTGTTGGACAGGGGAATGGCTACACCTTC
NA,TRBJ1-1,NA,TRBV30,CAWSPPSGAIEAFF,TGTGCCTGGAGCCCCCCCAGCGGGGCTATTGAAGCTTTCTTT
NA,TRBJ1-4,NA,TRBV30,CAWSVSPQGFNEKLFF,TGTGCCTGGAGTGTCTCTCCCCAGGGATTTAATGAAAAACTGTTTTTT
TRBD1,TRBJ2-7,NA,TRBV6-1,CASSEGYRTGDYEQYF,TGTGCCAGCAGTGAAGGTTACCGGACAGGGGACTACGAGCAGTACTTC
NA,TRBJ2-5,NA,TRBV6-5,CASRDGLTQETQYF,TGTGCCAGCAGAGATGGACTAACCCAAGAGACCCAGTACTTC
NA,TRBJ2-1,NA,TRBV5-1,CASTWDGGKGPNEQFF,TGCGCCAGCACATGGGACGGAGGCAAAGGCCCCAATGAGCAGTTCTTC
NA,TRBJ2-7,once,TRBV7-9,CASSLEGGGSYEQYF,TGTGCCAGCAGCTTAGAGGGCGGAGGGTCCTACGAGCAGTACTTC
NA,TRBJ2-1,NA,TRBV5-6,CASSVDLYNEQFF,TGTGCCAGCAGCGTGGACCTTTACAATGAGCAGTTCTTC
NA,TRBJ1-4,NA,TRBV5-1,CASSIGGRGRKYEKLFF,TGCGCCAGCAGCATCGGGGGCAGGGGAAGAAAGTATGAAAAACTGTTTTTT
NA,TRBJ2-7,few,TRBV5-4,CASSPRIDSSYEQYF,TGTGCCAGCAGCCCACGAATTGATAGCTCCTACGAGCAGTACTTC
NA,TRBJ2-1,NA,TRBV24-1,CATSDSAGVADTYNEQFF,TGTGCCACCAGTGATTCCGCCGGGGTAGCGGATACCTACAATGAGCAGTTCTTC
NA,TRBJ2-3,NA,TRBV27,CASSLFGTDTQYF,TGTGCCAGCAGTTTATTCGGCACAGATACGCAGTATTTT
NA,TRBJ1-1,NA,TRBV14,CASTPTRVTEAFF,TGTGCCAGCACCCCGACTAGGGTGACTGAAGCTTTCTTT
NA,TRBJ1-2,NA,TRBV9,CASSPLDLGNGYTF,TGTGCCAGCAGCCCTCTCGATTTGGGTAATGGCTACACCTTC
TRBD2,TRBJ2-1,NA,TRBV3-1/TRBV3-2,CASSQDTVAGGWDEQFF,TGTGCCAGCAGCCAAGATACGGTAGCGGGGGGCTGGGATGAGCAGTTCTTC
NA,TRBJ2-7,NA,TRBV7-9,CASSLENYEQYF,TGTGCCAGCAGCTTAGAGAATTACGAGCAGTACTTC
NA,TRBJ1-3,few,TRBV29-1,CSVEDRAGHSGNTIYF,TGCAGCGTTGAAGATAGGGCAGGCCACTCTGGAAACACCATATATTTT
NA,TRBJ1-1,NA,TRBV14,CASSQDDRILGAPGTEAFF,TGTGCCAGCAGCCAAGATGACAGGATTTTGGGGGCGCCGGGCACTGAAGCTTTCTTT
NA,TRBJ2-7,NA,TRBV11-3,CASSSTRNEQYF,TGTGCCAGCAGCTCTACTAGGAACGAGCAGTACTTC
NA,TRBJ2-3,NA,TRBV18,CASSPSGGVVSSTDTQYF,TGTGCCAGCTCACCTTCAGGAGGGGTAGTTTCTAGCACAGATACGCAGTATTTT
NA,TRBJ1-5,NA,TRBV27,CASSGLREYRNNQPQHF,TGTGCCAGCAGTGGTCTTAGGGAATACAGGAACAATCAGCCCCAGCATTTT
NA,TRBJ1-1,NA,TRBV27,CASSSRPNTEAFF,TGTGCCAGCAGTTCCAGACCCAACACTGAAGCTTTCTTT
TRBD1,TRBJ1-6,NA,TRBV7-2,CASSFPDRSSYNSPLHF,TGTGCCAGCAGCTTCCCGGACAGGAGCTCCTATAATTCACCCCTCCACTTT